The 19 T cell receptor beta chains presented below share a single source sample, sequenced in a study of OX40 agonist ivuxolimab in advanced cancers. The repertoire was sequenced with immunoSEQ multiplex PCR; TCRdb's copy has only in-frame clones and lacks some. The table lists about 42,000 clones, approximately 86% of them singletons. The material sequenced was CD4+ or CD8+ T cells sorted from blood, taken in a trial of the OX40 agonist ivuxolimab. The receptors originated from an adult with an advanced solid tumor such as melanoma, head and neck, liver or kidney cancer.

The chain couples TRBV27 to TRBJ2-1; D is perhaps TRBD2 (6 bases). From germline, CDR1 is MNHEY and CDR2 SMNVEV (reference sequence). The length of the CDR3 is 15 residues. V was pared by 5 bases and J by 2 bases, with 13 bases between. The CDR3 spells CASSNGSPTYNEQFF. DNA of the CDR3: TGTGCCAGCAGTAACGGGAGTCCCACCTACAATGAGCAGTTCTTC.

This clone was detected once. The chain links TRBV6-1 to TRBJ2-7; 8 nucleotides agree with TRBD1. Germline lookup yields CDR1 MNHNS and CDR2 SASEGT. V was clipped by 4 bases and J by 0 bases; unmatched bases: 8. This CDR3 spans 16 amino acids. The CDR3, as DNA: TGTGCCAGCAGTGGACTGACAGGGGACCGCTCCTACGAGCAGTACGTC. Translated, it gives CASSGLTGDRSYEQYV.

This clone appeared once. The chain carries TRBV19 and TRBJ1-2; TRBD1 might be the D (5 bases). CDR3 length: 13 amino acids. Looked up from germline, CDR1 is LNHDA and CDR2 is SQIVND (reference sequence). V was pared by 5 bases and J by 5 bases, with 12 bases between. CDR3 in amino acids: CASSHRQRYGYTF. DNA for the CDR3: TGTGCCAGTAGTCACCGACAGCGTTATGGCTACACCTTC.

This clone was seen only once. This chain uses TRBV27 with TRBJ2-1; D gene uncertain. Germline values: CDR1 MNHEY, CDR2 SMNVEV (reference sequence). The V gene lost 5 bases and the J gene lost 8 bases, with 10 bases spanning the gap. This CDR3 comprises 12 residues. In DNA, the CDR3 is TGTGCCAGCAGTAAAGGGTTTCATGAGCAGTTCTTC. It specifies CASSKGFHEQFF.

CDR3 sequence: CASSLRSGNTEAFF. CDR3 DNA: TGTGCCAGCAGCTTACGATCCGGAAACACTGAAGCTTTCTTT. The V gene is TRBV11-1, the J gene TRBJ1-1, with D uncertain. The CDR3 totals 14 residues. Deletions cut 2 bases from V and 2 bases from J, with 9 bases between. Germline values: CDR1 SGHAT, CDR2 FQDESV (reference sequence).

CDR3 nucleotides: TGTGCCAGCAGCCTATACACCGGGGAGCTGTTTTTT. This codes for CASSLYTGELFF. V is TRBV9 and J is TRBJ2-2; D is unclear. V lost 4 bases and J 3 bases, leaving 4 bases between the germline ends. CDR1 and CDR2 (germline): SGDLS, YYNGEE. The CDR3 runs to 12 residues.

This clone was detected only a few times. The chain couples TRBV27 to TRBJ2-1; 11 bases fit TRBD2. The CDR3 totals 15 residues. The germline V gene has CDR1 MNHEY and CDR2 SMNVEV (reference sequence). Trimming cost V 4 bases and J 3 bases; bases outside gene matches: 2. The CDR3 region is CASSSGTSGYNEQFF. The CDR3 DNA reads as TGTGCCAGCAGTTCCGGGACTAGCGGCTACAATGAGCAGTTCTTC.

The chain couples TRBV28 to TRBJ2-7, with a weak D call TRBD2 (5 bases). There are 14 residues in the CDR3. V was shortened by 3 bases and J by 2 bases, with 11 bases between the two germline ends. Per the germline V gene, CDR1 is MDHEN and CDR2 is SYDVKM. The CDR3, as DNA: TGTGCCAGCAGTTTCTACGGGGTTACCTACGAGCAGTACTTC. This encodes CASSFYGVTYEQYF.

V and J are TRBV27 and TRBJ2-3, with TRBD1 identical over 9 bases. This CDR3 spans 15 amino acids. V was pared by 8 bases and J by 5 bases, with 11 bases of the junction left unmatched. In germline, CDR1 is MNHEY, CDR2 SMNVEV (reference sequence). The CDR3 loop is CASLPNDRGGDTQYF. The CDR3 DNA is TGTGCCAGCCTACCGAATGACAGGGGGGGAGATACGCAGTATTTT.

The gene calls are TRBV29-1 and TRBJ2-3, with 12 bases that match TRBD2. The CDR3 length is 18 residues. Losses at the gene ends were 3 bases for V and 3 bases for J; bases not matched to a gene: 13. Germline CDR1 SQVTM, CDR2 ANQGSEA. In DNA, the CDR3 is TGCAGCGTTGATTATGGAGCTAGCGGGGGGGCCGTGACAGATACGCAGTATTTT. It is translated as CSVDYGASGGAVTDTQYF.

CDR3 coding DNA: TGCAGCGTTGGTGCCCGACGAAATGTGGATGAGCAGTTCTTC. It yields the protein CSVGARRNVDEQFF. This chain connects TRBV29-1 to TRBJ2-1; D remains unclear. Germline-derived CDR1 and CDR2 are SQVTM and ANQGSEA. This CDR3 is 14 amino acids long. Trimming removed 4 bases from V and 8 bases from J, with 18 bases in between.

The rearrangement joins TRBV28 to TRBJ2-2, with a weak D call TRBD1 (6 bases). V lost 10 bases to trimming and J lost 1 base, with 25 bases between them. Germline-derived CDR1 and CDR2 are MDHEN and SYDVKM. The CDR3 has 18 amino acids. CDR3 bases: TGTGCCACCACCCTAGGACGCGAAGCACAGGGGAACACCGGGGAGCTGTTTTTT. Protein sequence: CATTLGREAQGNTGELFF.

This chain uses TRBV19 with TRBJ1-5, with D maybe TRBD1 (6 bases). The CDR3 has 14 residues. Germline CDR1 reads LNHDA; CDR2 reads SQIVND (reference sequence). V shed 9 bases and J shed 0 bases, with 12 bases lying between them. The CDR3 DNA reads as TGTGCCAGCTATCAGGGGAATAGCAATCAGCCCCAGCATTTT. Encoded protein: CASYQGNSNQPQHF.

The V and J genes are TRBV5-4 and TRBJ2-3; D not resolved. The CDR3 loop spans 16 amino acids. Trimming shortened V by 1 base and J by 1 base, and 13 bases separated the two germline ends. Germline CDR1 is SGHNT and CDR2 is YYREEE (reference sequence). This CDR3 is CASSLLRSLGTDTQYF. The CDR3 DNA reads as TGTGCCAGCAGCTTGCTTCGGTCTCTCGGCACAGATACGCAGTATTTT.

The chain combines TRBV6-1 with TRBJ2-7; 10 nucleotides align to TRBD1. Trimming took 2 bases from V and 2 from J; bases not matched to a gene: 6. The germline V gene has CDR1 MNHNS and CDR2 SASEGT. This CDR3 spans 16 amino acids. This CDR3 is CASSENYGQGAYEQYV. CDR3 bases: TGTGCCAGCAGTGAAAATTATGGACAGGGGGCCTACGAGCAGTACGTC.

This rearrangement joins TRBV29-1 to TRBJ1-2; 7 nucleotides align to TRBD1. The V gene's germline CDR1 is SQVTM and CDR2 ANQGSEA. Losses at the gene ends were 6 bases for V and 8 bases for J; bases not matched to a gene: 9. The CDR3 length is 12 residues. CDR3 in amino acids: CSVAGTAFGYTF. The CDR3 nucleotides read TGCAGCGTCGCCGGGACAGCTTTCGGCTACACCTTC.

The gene calls are TRBV28 and TRBJ2-7, with D maybe TRBD1 (6 bases). Deletions cut 5 bases from V and 2 bases from J, with 10 bases between. This CDR3 is built from 13 residues. CDR1 and CDR2 (germline): MDHEN, SYDVKM. The CDR3 region is CASSRTATYEQYV. As DNA, the CDR3 is TGTGCCAGCAGTCGGACAGCGACCTACGAGCAGTACGTC.

V and J are TRBV30 and TRBJ2-7; TRBD1 might be the D (6 bases). V was cut by 1 base and J by 3 bases, with 10 bases left in between. The germline V gene encodes CDR1 GTSNPN and CDR2 SVGIG (reference sequence). The CDR3 spans 13 residues. The CDR3, as DNA: TGTGCCTGGAGTGCGGGGACAAACTACGAGCAGTACTTC. Amino acid sequence: CAWSAGTNYEQYF.

This clone qualifies as medium-sized (0.01 to 0.1%). The J gene is TRBJ1-1, the V gene TRBV11-3; 7 bases line up with TRBD1. Looked up from germline, CDR1 is SGHNT and CDR2 is YENEEA. The CDR3 sequence is 17 residues long. The V segment lost 6 bases and the J segment 4 bases; nucleotides outside the gene matches: 17. The CDR3 region is CASSLSYTGERGTEAFF. The DNA of the CDR3 is TGTGCCAGCAGTTTATCATATACAGGGGAGAGGGGCACTGAAGCTTTCTTT.